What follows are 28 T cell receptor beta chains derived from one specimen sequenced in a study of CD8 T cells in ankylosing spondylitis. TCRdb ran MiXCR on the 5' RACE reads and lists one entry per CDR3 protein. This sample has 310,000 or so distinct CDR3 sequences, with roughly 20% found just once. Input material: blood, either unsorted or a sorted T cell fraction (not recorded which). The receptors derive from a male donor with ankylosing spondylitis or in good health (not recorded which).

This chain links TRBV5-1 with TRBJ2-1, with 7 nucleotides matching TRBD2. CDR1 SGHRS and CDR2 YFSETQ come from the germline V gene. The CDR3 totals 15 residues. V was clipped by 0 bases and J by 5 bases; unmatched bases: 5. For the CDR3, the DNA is TGCGCCAGCAGCTTGGTCGCGGGAGTAAACAATGAGCAGTTCTTC. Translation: CASSLVAGVNNEQFF.

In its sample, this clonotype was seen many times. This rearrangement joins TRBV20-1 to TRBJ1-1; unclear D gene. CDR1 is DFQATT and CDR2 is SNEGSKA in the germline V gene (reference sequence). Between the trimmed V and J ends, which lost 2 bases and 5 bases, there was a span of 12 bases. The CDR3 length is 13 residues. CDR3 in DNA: TGCAGTGCTAGATTCGGGGTGGGAACTGAAGCTTTCTTT. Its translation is CSARFGVGTEAFF.

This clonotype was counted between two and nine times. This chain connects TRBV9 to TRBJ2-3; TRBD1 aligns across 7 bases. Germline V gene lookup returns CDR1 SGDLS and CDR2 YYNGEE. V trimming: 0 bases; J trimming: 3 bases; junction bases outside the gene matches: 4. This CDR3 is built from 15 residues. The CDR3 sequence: CASSVVGGPTDTQYF. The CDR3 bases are TGTGCCAGCAGCGTAGTAGGGGGCCCGACAGATACGCAGTATTTT. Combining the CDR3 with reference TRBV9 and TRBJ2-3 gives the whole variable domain DSGVTQTPKHLITATGQRVTLRCSPRSGDLSVYWYQQSLDQGLQFLIQYYNGEERAKGNILERFSAQQFPDLHSELNLSSLELGDSALYFCASSVVGGPTDTQYFGPGTRLTVL.

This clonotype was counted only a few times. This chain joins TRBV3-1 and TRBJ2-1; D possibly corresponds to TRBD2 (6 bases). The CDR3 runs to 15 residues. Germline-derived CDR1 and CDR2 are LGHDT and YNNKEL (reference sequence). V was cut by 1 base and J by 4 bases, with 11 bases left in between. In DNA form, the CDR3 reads TGTGCCAGCAGCCAAGTGGGGACTCCATACAATGAGCAGTTCTTC. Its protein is CASSQVGTPYNEQFF.

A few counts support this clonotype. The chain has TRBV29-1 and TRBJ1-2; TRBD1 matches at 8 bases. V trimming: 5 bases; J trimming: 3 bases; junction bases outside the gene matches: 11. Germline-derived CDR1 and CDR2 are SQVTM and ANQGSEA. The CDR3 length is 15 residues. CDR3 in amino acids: CSVSTGVRGDYGYTF. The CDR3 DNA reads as TGCAGCGTTTCGACAGGGGTTAGAGGGGACTATGGCTACACCTTC.

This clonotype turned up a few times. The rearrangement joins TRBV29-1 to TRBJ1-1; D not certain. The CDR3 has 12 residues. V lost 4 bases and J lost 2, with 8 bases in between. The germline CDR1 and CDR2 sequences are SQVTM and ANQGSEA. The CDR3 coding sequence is TGCAGCGTTGTAGAGGGAAACACTGAAGCTTTCTTT. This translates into CSVVEGNTEAFF. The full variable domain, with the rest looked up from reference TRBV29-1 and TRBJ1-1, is SAVISQKPSRDICQRGTSLTIQCQVDSQVTMMFWYRQQPGQSLTLIATANQGSEATYESGFVIDKFPISRPNLTFSTLTVSNMSPEDSSIYLCSVVEGNTEAFFGQGTRLTVV.

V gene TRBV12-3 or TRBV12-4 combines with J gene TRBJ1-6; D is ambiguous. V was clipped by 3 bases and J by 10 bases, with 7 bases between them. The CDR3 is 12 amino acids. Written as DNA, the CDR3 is TGTGCCAGCAGTTTTTCCCCGTCACCCCTCCACTTT. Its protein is CASSFSPSPLHF.

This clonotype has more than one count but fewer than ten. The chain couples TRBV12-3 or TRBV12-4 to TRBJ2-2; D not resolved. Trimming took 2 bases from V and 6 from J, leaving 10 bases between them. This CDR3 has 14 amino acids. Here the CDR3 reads CASSLKGSPGELFF. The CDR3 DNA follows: TGTGCCAGCAGTTTAAAGGGTTCTCCCGGGGAGCTGTTTTTT.

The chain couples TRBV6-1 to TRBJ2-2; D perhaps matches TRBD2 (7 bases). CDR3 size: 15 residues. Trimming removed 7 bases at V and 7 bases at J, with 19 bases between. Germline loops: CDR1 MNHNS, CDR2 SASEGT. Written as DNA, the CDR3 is TGTGCCAGCAATCGCGAGGGGGGGGGAGTCGGGGAGCTGTTTTTT. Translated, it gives CASNREGGGVGELFF.

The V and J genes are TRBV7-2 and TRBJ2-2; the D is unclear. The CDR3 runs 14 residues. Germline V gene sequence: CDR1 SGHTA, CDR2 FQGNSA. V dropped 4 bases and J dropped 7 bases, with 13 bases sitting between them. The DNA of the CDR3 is TGTGCCAGCAGCTCTTCGCCGGGCGGCGGGGAGCTGTTTTTT. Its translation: CASSSSPGGGELFF.

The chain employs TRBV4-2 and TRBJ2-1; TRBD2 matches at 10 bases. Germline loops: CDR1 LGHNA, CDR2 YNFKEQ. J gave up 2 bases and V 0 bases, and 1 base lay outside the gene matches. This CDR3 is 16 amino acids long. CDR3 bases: TGTGCCAGCAGCCAAGAACTAGCGGGACCCTACAATGAGCAGTTCTTC. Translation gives CASSQELAGPYNEQFF.

The CDR3 nucleotides read TGTGCCAGCAGCCCAGGACAGAGAATCGAAGCTTTCTTT. Translating it yields CASSPGQRIEAFF. The J gene is TRBJ1-1, the V gene TRBV2; tentatively, D is TRBD1 (6 bases). Between the trimmed V and J ends, which lost 6 bases and 8 bases, there was a span of 16 bases. Germline values: CDR1 SNHLY, CDR2 FYNNEI. This CDR3 region has 13 residues.

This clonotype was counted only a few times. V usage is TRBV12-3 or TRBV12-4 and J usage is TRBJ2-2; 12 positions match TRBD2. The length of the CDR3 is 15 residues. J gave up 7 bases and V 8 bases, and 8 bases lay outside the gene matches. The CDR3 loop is CASGRLAGVVGELFF. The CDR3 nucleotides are TGTGCCAGCGGGAGACTAGCGGGAGTGGTCGGGGAGCTGTTTTTT.

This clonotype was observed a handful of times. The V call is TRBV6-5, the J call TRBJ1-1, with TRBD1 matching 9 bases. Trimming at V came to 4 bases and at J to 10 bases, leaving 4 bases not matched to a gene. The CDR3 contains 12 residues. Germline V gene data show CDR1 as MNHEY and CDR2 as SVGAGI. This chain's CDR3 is CASSSATGGAFF. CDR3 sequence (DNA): TGTGCCAGCAGTTCCGCGACAGGGGGAGCTTTCTTT.

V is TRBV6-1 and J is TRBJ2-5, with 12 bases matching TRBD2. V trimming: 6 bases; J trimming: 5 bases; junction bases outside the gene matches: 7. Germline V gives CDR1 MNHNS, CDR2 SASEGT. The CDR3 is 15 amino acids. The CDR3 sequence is CASRSSGGAIETQYF. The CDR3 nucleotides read TGTGCCAGCAGGTCTAGCGGGGGGGCCATTGAGACCCAGTACTTC.

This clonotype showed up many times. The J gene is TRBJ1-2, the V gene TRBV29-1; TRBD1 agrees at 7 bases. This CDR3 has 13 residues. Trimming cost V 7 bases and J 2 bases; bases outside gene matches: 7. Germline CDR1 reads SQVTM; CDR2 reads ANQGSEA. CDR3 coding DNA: TGCAGCGCCGGGACAGCACGAAACTATGGCTACACCTTC. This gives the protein CSAGTARNYGYTF.

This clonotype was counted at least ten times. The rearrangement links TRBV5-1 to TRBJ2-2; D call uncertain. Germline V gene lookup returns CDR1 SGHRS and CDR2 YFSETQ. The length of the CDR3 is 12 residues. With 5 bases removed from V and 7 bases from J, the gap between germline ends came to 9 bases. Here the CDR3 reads CASSPDGGELFF. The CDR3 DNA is TGCGCCAGCAGTCCGGACGGCGGGGAGCTGTTTTTT.

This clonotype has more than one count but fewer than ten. In nucleotides, the CDR3 is TGCGCCAGCAGCCCCGAGGAACCGGGTGCCGGGGAGCTGTTTTTT. It translates to CASSPEEPGAGELFF. V is TRBV5-1 and J is TRBJ2-2; D uncertain. The germline V gene has CDR1 SGHRS and CDR2 YFSETQ. The CDR3 extends over 15 amino acids. V was trimmed by 4 bases and J by 6 bases, leaving 16 bases between them. The whole variable domain, filled in from reference TRBV5-1 and TRBJ2-2, reads KAGVTQTPRYLIKTRGQQVTLSCSPISGHRSVSWYQQTPGQGLQFLFEYFSETQRNKGNFPGRFSGRQFSNSRSEMNVSTLELGDSALYLCASSPEEPGAGELFFGEGSRLTVL.

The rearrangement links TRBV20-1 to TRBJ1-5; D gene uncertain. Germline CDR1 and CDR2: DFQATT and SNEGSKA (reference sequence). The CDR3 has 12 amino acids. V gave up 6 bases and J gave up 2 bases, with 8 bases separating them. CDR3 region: CSAVWGNQPQHF. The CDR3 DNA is TGCAGTGCCGTTTGGGGCAATCAGCCCCAGCATTTT.

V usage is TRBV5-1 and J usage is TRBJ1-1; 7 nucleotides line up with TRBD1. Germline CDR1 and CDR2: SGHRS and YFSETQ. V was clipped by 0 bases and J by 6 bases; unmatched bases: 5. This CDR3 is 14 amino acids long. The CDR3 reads CASSLAPQGPEAFF. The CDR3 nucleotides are TGCGCCAGCAGCTTGGCCCCACAGGGGCCTGAAGCTTTCTTT.

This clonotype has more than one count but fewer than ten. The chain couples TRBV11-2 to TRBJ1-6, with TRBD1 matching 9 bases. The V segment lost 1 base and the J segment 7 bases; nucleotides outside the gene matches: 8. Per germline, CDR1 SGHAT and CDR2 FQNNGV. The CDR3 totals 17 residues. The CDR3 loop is CASSLGDRVKANSPLHF. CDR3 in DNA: TGTGCCAGCAGCTTAGGGGACAGGGTAAAAGCCAATTCACCCCTCCACTTT.

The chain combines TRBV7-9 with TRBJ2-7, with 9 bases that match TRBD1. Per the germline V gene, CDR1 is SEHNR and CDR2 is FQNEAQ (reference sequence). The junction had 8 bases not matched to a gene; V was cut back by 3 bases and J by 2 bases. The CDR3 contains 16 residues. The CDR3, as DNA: TGTGCCAGCAGCTTGATACAGGGGGCTCGGACCTACGAGCAGTACGTC. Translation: CASSLIQGARTYEQYV.

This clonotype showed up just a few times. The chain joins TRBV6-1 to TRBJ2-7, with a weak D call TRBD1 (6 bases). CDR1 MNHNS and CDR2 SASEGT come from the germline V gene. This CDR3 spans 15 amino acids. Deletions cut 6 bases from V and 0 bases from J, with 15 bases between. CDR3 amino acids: CASSPRTVSSYEQYV. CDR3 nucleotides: TGTGCCAGCAGCCCACGGACAGTCAGCTCCTACGAGCAGTACGTC.

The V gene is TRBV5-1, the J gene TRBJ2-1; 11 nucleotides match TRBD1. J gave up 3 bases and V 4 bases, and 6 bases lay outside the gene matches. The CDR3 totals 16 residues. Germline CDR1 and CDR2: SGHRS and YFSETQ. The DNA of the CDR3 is TGCGCCAGCAGCGAAACCGGGACAGGGGGCTACAATGAGCAGTTCTTC. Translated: CASSETGTGGYNEQFF.

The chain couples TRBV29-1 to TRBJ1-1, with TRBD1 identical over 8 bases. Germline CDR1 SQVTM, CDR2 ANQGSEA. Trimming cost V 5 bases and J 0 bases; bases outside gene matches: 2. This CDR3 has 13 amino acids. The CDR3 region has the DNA TGCAGCGTTCAGGACAGGGTGAACACTGAAGCTTTCTTT. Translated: CSVQDRVNTEAFF.

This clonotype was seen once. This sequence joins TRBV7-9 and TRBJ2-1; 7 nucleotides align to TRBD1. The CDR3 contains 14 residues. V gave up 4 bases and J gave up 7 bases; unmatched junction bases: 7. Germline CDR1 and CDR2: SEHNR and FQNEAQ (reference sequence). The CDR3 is CASSSRTGRNEQFF. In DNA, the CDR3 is TGTGCCAGCAGCTCTCGGACAGGCCGAAATGAGCAGTTCTTC.

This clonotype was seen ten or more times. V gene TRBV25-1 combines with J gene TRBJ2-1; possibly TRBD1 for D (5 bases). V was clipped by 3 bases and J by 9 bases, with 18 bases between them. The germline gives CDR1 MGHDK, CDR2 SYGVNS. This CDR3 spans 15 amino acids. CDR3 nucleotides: TGTGCCAGCAGTGACGACAGTAATCGCGCTGGTGAGCAGTTCTTC. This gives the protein CASSDDSNRAGEQFF.

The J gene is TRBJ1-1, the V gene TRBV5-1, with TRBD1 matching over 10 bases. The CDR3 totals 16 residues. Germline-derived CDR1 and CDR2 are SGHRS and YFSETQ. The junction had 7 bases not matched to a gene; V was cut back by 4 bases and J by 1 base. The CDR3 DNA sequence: TGCGCCAGCAGCCCGGGACAGGGGAGAGGGAACACTGAAGCTTTCTTT. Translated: CASSPGQGRGNTEAFF.